The 6 T cell receptor beta chains listed next were all sequenced from one sample in a study of OX40 agonist ivuxolimab in advanced cancers. This table comes from immunoSEQ multiplex PCR, and its TCRdb copy is limited to in-frame clones, with some not included. The data contain 65,000 to 85,000 clones, roughly 92% of them seen just once; the ten biggest clones take up about 0.7%. Source: CD4+ or CD8+ T cells sorted from blood, taken in a trial of the OX40 agonist ivuxolimab. The source of these receptors is an adult with an advanced solid tumor such as melanoma, head and neck, liver or kidney cancer.

This clone has a handful of counts. The chain recombines TRBV5-8 with TRBJ2-7; the D is unclear. Germline-derived CDR1 and CDR2 are SGHTS and YDEGEE. The CDR3 runs to 11 residues. The ends were cut back, 4 bases at V and 2 bases at J, with 4 bases in the middle. The CDR3 is CASSPTYEQYF. CDR3 sequence (DNA): TGTGCCAGCAGCCCTACCTACGAGCAGTACTTC. Looking up the rest from reference TRBV5-8 and TRBJ2-7 gives the full variable domain: EAGVTQSPTHLIKTRGQQATLRCSPISGHTSVYWYQQALGLGLQFLLWYDEGEERNRGNFPPRFSGRQFPNYSSELNVNALELEDSALYLCASSPTYEQYFGPGTRLTVT.

This chain links TRBV11-2 with TRBJ2-1, with TRBD2 as a possible D gene (6 bases). V dropped 1 base and J dropped 7 bases, with 11 bases sitting between them. The CDR3 spans 14 residues. Germline CDR1 is SGHAT and CDR2 is FQNNGV. CDR3 amino acids: CASSLASGSNEQFF. The CDR3 DNA is TGTGCCAGCAGCTTAGCCAGCGGGTCGAATGAGCAGTTCTTC. The full variable domain, its missing parts supplied by reference TRBV11-2 and TRBJ2-1, is EAGVAQSPRYKIIEKRQSVAFWCNPISGHATLYWYQQILGQGPKLLIQFQNNGVVDDSQLPKDRFSAERLKGVDSTLKIQPAKLEDSAVYLCASSLASGSNEQFFGPGTRLTVL.

The rearrangement links TRBV19 to TRBJ2-3, with D possibly TRBD2 on 6 matching bases. Per germline, CDR1 LNHDA and CDR2 SQIVND (reference sequence). Trimming left V 1 base short and J 2 bases short, with 16 bases between. CDR3 length: 17 amino acids. The CDR3 loop reads CASSIGFRSGSTDTQYF. The CDR3 DNA reads as TGTGCCAGTAGTATAGGGTTCAGGAGCGGGTCCACAGATACGCAGTATTTT.

The rearrangement uses TRBV18 and TRBJ1-2; D uncertain. CDR3 size: 12 residues. Per germline, CDR1 KGHSH and CDR2 LQKENI. V lost 10 bases, J lost 3 bases, and 12 bases lay in between. CDR3 amino acids: CATLGADYGYTF. The DNA of the CDR3 is TGTGCCACCCTGGGCGCGGACTATGGCTACACCTTC.

V gene TRBV5-6 combines with J gene TRBJ2-7; no clear D gene. This CDR3 is 15 amino acids long. The ends were cut back, 2 bases at V and 0 bases at J, with 12 bases in the middle. The germline gives CDR1 SGHDT, CDR2 YYEEEE. The CDR3 is CASSLNGEVSYEQYF. In DNA, the CDR3 is TGTGCCAGCAGCTTAAATGGCGAGGTCTCCTACGAGCAGTACTTC.

The V and J genes are TRBV4-1 and TRBJ2-5; 10 bases fit TRBD2. Germline lookup yields CDR1 MGHRA and CDR2 YSYEKL. V gave up 1 base and J gave up 4 bases; unmatched junction bases: 3. The CDR3 consists of 15 residues. CDR3 nucleotide sequence: TGCGCCAGCAGCCAAGGCCTAGCGGGGGTAGAGACCCAGTACTTC. Translation: CASSQGLAGVETQYF.